The rows below give T cell receptor beta chains drawn from one sample of a study of T cell repertoires in cytomegalovirus infection. The antigens for these receptors are not known. TCRdb re-called the reads through MiXCR, storing one row per CDR3 protein. The data hold around 55,000 distinct CDR3 sequences, with around 18% observed a single time. Sequenced material: CD8+ T cells from cultured PBMCs, taken from culture after CMV antigen stimulation. These receptors were taken from a human donor in good health (CMV status not recorded). Some clones in this sample may be carry-over from other donors' samples. The CDR3 runs from the conserved cysteine through the conserved F or W. Each record gives: J gene, V gene, clone size, D gene, CDR3 DNA, CDR3 protein. The D gene is left open where the match is weak. Size is stated for part of the rows, as once, few or many counts, or as a class when the clone is expanded.

>TRBJ2-7|TRBV12-3/TRBV12-4|.|TRBD2
TGTGCCAGCAGTTTCCCAAGTAGCGGGGCCTACGAGCAGTACTTC
CASSFPSSGAYEQYF
>TRBJ1-5|TRBV7-9|.|TRBD1
TGTGCCAGCAGCCCGACAGGGCCCAATCAGCCCCAGCATTTT
CASSPTGPNQPQHF
>TRBJ1-2|TRBV12-3/TRBV12-4|.|.
TGTGCCAGCAGTTTAAACCCAGGGTATGGCTACACCTTC
CASSLNPGYGYTF
>TRBJ2-1|TRBV29-1|.|TRBD1
TGCAGCGTTGAAGGAAGAACAGGGGCCACCTACAATGAGCAGTTCTTC
CSVEGRTGATYNEQFF
>TRBJ1-1|TRBV7-6|few|.
TGTGCCAGCAGCTTAGCGAGGGGAGGGAACACTGAAGCTTTCTTT
CASSLARGGNTEAFF
>TRBJ1-1|TRBV12-3/TRBV12-4|.|.
TGTGCCAGCACAGGGGTAGGGGACACTGAAGCTTTCTTT
CASTGVGDTEAFF
>TRBJ2-3|TRBV12-3/TRBV12-4|once|TRBD2
TGTGCCAGCAGTTTCTTAGCGGGGGCAGTTCGGTATACGCAGTATTTT
CASSFLAGAVRYTQYF
>TRBJ1-6|TRBV13|many|.
TGTGCCAGCAGCTTAGGGGGGACACACACGGATTCACCCCTCCACTTT
CASSLGGTHTDSPLHF
>TRBJ2-3|TRBV11-2|.|.
TGTGCCAGCAGCTTAGATCGCATGGGCAGGGCCCCAGATACGCAGTATTTT
CASSLDRMGRAPDTQYF
>TRBJ1-3|TRBV28|.|TRBD1
TGTGCCAGCAGTTTGGAGGGGGCGGGAGGAAACACCATATATTTT
CASSLEGAGGNTIYF